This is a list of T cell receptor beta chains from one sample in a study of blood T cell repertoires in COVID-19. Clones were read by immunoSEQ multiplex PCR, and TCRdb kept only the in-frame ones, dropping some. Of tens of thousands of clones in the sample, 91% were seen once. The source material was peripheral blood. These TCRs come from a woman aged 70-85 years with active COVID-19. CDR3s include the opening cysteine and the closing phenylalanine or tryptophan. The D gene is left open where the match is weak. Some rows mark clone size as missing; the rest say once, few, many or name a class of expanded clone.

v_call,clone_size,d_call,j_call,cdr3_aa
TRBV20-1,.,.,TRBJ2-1,CSAGSRTEQFF
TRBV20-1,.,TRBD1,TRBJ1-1,CSAGGTGMAFF
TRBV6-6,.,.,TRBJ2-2,CASSFQGNGELFF
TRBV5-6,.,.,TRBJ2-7,CASSGGGYEQYF
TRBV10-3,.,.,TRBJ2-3,CAISESSWVASTDTQYF
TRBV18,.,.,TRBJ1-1,CASSLDRYNTEAFF
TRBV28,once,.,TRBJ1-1,CASSFSGFLPEAFF
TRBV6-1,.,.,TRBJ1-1,CASSESLNREAFF
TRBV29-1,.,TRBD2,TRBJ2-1,CSVPALAGVVNEQFF
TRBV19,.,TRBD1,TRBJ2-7,CASSLRDRLDYEQYF
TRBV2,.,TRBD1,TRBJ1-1,CASKTGQGGSEAFF
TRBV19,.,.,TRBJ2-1,CASSLEAGGYEQFF
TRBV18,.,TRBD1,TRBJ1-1,CASSRGQGMNTEAFF
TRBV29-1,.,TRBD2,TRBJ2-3,CSSRGPGLREDTQYF
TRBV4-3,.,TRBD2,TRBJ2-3,CASSQLPTSGSPDTQYF
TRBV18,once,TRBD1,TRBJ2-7,CASSSGQGHTGEQYF
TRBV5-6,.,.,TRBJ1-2,CASSLVSRNYGYTF
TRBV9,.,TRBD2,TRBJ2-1,CASSVEPQRGGEQFF
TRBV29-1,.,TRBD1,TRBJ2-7,CSVGRGSSYEQYF
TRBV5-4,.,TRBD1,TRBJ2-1,CASSLGGQGNNEQFF
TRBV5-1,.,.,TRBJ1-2,CASSIGTGIYGYTF
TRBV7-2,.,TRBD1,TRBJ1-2,CASSSGTGGVTYGYTF
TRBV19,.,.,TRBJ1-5,CASSIEHGDSGQPQHF